This T cell receptor beta chain was documented in a study of T cells in Graves' hyperthyroidism and ophthalmopathy. Study outcomes and limitations: Model-based prediction identified ophthalmopathy a median around 6.5 months prior to its onset.

This clonotype was counted many times. Its cognate antigen is unknown. Researchers amplified the TCR beta CDR3 regions from RNA transcripts. Initially, a first-round RT-PCR of the TCR CDR3 employed the HTBI primer set. Each CDR3 protein gets one entry after TCRdb re-called the multiplex PCR reads with MiXCR. This sample has more than 300,000 distinct CDR3 sequences; less than 15% occur once, and the top ten carry 9.2%. The sequenced material came from blood. This TCR came from a woman aged 18-29 years with Graves' hyperthyroidism.

DNA of the CDR3: TGTGCCAGCAGCCACGCCCGGGGCTCAGATACGCAGTATTTT. Its protein product is CASSHARGSDTQYF. V gene TRBV12-3 or TRBV12-4 combines with J gene TRBJ2-3, with D tentatively TRBD1 or TRBD2 (5 bases each). The ends were cut back, 6 bases at V and 4 bases at J, with 14 bases in the middle. The CDR3 runs to 14 residues.